Listed here are 10 T cell receptor beta chains from one sample, sequenced in a study of T-cell reconstitution after alpha-beta-depleted transplantation in children. Preparation of the TCRbeta library used unique molecular identifiers. One entry per CDR3 protein results from TCRdb running MiXCR on the PCR reads. This sample carries just over 950,000 distinct CDR3 sequences, about 31% of them seen once, and the ten largest clones take 25% to 35%. The sequenced sample was PBMCs, mostly from graft donor cells, obtained 360 days after TCRalphabeta/CD19-depleted stem cell transplant. The receptors stem from a boy in the first two years of life who had a stem cell transplant for SCID, so the T cells may come from the graft donor.

The genes are TRBV7-8 and TRBJ1-1; D remains ambiguous. Germline V gene sequence: CDR1 SGHVS, CDR2 FQNEAQ. The CDR3 consists of 13 residues. V was clipped by 1 base and J by 5 bases, with 8 bases between them. CDR3 residues: CASSLGETTEAFF. The CDR3 bases are TGTGCCAGCAGCTTAGGTGAGACAACTGAAGCTTTCTTT.

The V call is TRBV3-1, the J call TRBJ2-1, with D perhaps matching TRBD1 or TRBD2 (5 bases each). The CDR3 has 16 amino acids. Deletions cut 1 base from V and 2 bases from J, with 12 bases between. Per germline, CDR1 LGHDT and CDR2 YNNKEL (reference sequence). CDR3 amino acids: CASSQGYEGPYNEQFF. Here the CDR3 DNA reads TGTGCCAGCAGCCAAGGCTATGAGGGGCCCTACAATGAGCAGTTCTTC.

This clonotype has only a few counts. The chain employs TRBV20-1 and TRBJ2-7, with TRBD2 identical over 9 bases. Trimming at V came to 2 bases and at J to 2 bases, leaving 7 bases not matched to a gene. The germline V gene encodes CDR1 DFQATT and CDR2 SNEGSKA (reference sequence). The CDR3 spans 15 residues. The DNA of the CDR3 is TGCAGTGCTAGACTAAGCGGGGGGATAACCTACGAGCAGTACTTC. As protein: CSARLSGGITYEQYF.

This clonotype was observed at least ten times. The V and J genes are TRBV28 and TRBJ2-5; 9 bases agree with TRBD2. The V segment lost 7 bases and the J segment 5 bases; nucleotides outside the gene matches: 17. Germline values: CDR1 MDHEN, CDR2 SYDVKM. The CDR3 length is 17 residues. This CDR3 reads CASTRGFRRGGEETQYF. CDR3 coding DNA: TGTGCCAGCACGAGGGGCTTTAGGCGGGGGGGCGAGGAGACCCAGTACTTC.

The chain links TRBV3-1 to TRBJ2-4; the D gene is possibly TRBD1 (6 bases). V gave up 4 bases and J gave up 0 bases, with 13 bases separating them. CDR3 length: 16 residues. CDR1 is LGHDT and CDR2 is YNNKEL in the germline V gene (reference sequence). The CDR3 DNA reads TGTGCCAGCAGCCCCTCCGGACAGCTAGCCAAAAACATTCAGTACTTC. Its protein product is CASSPSGQLAKNIQYF.

Here the CDR3 DNA reads TGTGCCAGCTCACCACCCCAACCTAGCGCATACAATGAGCAGTTCTTC. As protein: CASSPPQPSAYNEQFF. The chain joins TRBV18 to TRBJ2-1, with TRBD2 as a possible D gene (6 bases). Germline V gene lookup returns CDR1 KGHSH and CDR2 LQKENI. V was pared by 0 bases and J by 4 bases, with 13 bases between. The CDR3 contains 16 residues.

The rearrangement uses TRBV6-5 and TRBJ2-4; D might be TRBD1 or TRBD2, each matching 5 bases. V was clipped by 0 bases and J by 0 bases, with 15 bases between them. The germline V gene has CDR1 MNHEY and CDR2 SVGAGI. The CDR3 contains 18 residues. The CDR3 here is CASSYSKTGGVAKNIQYF. DNA of the CDR3: TGTGCCAGCAGTTACTCGAAGACTGGGGGTGTAGCCAAAAACATTCAGTACTTC.

The rearrangement joins TRBV20-1 to TRBJ2-2; TRBD2 agrees at 7 bases. Trimming cost V 5 bases and J 7 bases; bases outside gene matches: 10. Germline CDR1 is DFQATT and CDR2 is SNEGSKA (reference sequence). The CDR3 runs to 14 residues. The CDR3 sequence: CSASRTTGGGELFF. CDR3 DNA sequence: TGCAGTGCTTCCCGCACAACGGGGGGCGGGGAGCTGTTTTTT.

The genes are TRBV7-2 and TRBJ2-3; D call uncertain. This CDR3 contains 12 residues. The V end lost 4 bases, the J end lost 8 bases, and 10 bases lay between the germline ends. Germline V CDR1 and CDR2: SGHTA, FQGNSA. In nucleotides, the CDR3 is TGTGCCAGCAGCTCCTCGATGGGTACGCAGTATTTT. Its protein product is CASSSSMGTQYF.

There are a few counts of this clonotype. This chain connects TRBV29-1 to TRBJ2-5; no clear D gene. The V end was cut by 6 bases, the J end by 4 bases, with 18 bases between. The CDR3 is 14 residues long. Germline V gives CDR1 SQVTM, CDR2 ANQGSEA. For the CDR3, the DNA is TGCAGCGTGACACTGATGGGGAAGGGAGAGACCCAGTACTTC. Amino acid sequence: CSVTLMGKGETQYF.